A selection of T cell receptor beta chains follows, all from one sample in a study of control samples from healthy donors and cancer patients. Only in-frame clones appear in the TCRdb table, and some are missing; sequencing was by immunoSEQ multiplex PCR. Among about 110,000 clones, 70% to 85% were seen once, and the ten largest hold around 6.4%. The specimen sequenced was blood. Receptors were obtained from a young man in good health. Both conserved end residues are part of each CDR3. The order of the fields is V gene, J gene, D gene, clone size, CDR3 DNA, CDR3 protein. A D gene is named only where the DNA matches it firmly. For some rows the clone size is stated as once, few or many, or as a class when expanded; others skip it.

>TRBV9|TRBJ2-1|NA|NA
TGTGCCAGCAGCGTAAGGGACTCACCCTACAATGAGCAGTTCTTC
CASSVRDSPYNEQFF
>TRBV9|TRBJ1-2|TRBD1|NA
TGTGCCAGCACCCTAGAGGACAGGGGGCAGGGAATCTATGGCTACACCTTC
CASTLEDRGQGIYGYTF
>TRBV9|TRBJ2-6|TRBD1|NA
TGTGCCAGCAGCGAGAGATCAGGGGGCGCTTCTGGGGCCAACGTCCTGACTTTC
CASSERSGGASGANVLTF
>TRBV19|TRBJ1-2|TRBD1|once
TGTGCCAGTAGCATCGGGACAGGCTCCGGCTACACCTTC
CASSIGTGSGYTF
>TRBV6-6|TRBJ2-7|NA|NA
TGTGCCAGCAGCAGAGAGCCTCGGGGCGAGCAGTACTTC
CASSREPRGEQYF
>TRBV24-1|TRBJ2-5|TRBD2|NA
TGTGCCACCAGTGATGTCAAAGCGGGGGGGCCGGAGACCCAGTACTTC
CATSDVKAGGPETQYF
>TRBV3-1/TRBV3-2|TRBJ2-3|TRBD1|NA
TGTGCCAGCAGCCAGGAGACAGGGCATAGCACAGATACGCAGTATTTT
CASSQETGHSTDTQYF
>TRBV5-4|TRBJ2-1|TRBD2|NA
TGTGCCAGCAGCTTGCCGGGGGGGCGCTACAATGAGCAGTTCTTC
CASSLPGGRYNEQFF
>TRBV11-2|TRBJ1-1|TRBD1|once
TGTGCCAGCAGCTTACGGACAGGCTGGAACACTGAAGCTTTCTTT
CASSLRTGWNTEAFF
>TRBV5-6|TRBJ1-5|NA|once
TGTGCCAGCAGCTTGGCCAAGGGCCTCCCATATAGCAATCAGCCCCAGCATTTT
CASSLAKGLPYSNQPQHF
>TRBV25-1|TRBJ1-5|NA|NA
TGTGCCAGCAGCGAAGGGGGTGGCAATCAGCCCCAGCATTTT
CASSEGGGNQPQHF
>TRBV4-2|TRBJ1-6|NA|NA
TGTGCCAGCAGCCAACTGGGGCGAGGTGATAATTCACCCCTCCACTTT
CASSQLGRGDNSPLHF
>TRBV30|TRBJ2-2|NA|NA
TGTGCCTGGAGTTCCCGGAACACCGGGGAGCTGTTTTTT
CAWSSRNTGELFF
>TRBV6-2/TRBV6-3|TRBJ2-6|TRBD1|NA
TGTGCCAGCAGTAATCTTCCCCGGGACAGGGGATGGTCTGGGGCCAACGTCCTGACTTTC
CASSNLPRDRGWSGANVLTF
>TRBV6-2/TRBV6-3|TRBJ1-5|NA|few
TGTGCCAGCAGTTACGTGAGTGGGGGACTCAGCAATCAGCCCCAGCATTTT
CASSYVSGGLSNQPQHF
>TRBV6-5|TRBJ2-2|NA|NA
TGTGCCAGCAGTCTCAGGGGGGTTGCCGGGGAGCTGTTTTTT
CASSLRGVAGELFF
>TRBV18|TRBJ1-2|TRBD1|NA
TGTGCCAGCTCACCTTTGGGGACAGGGGGCTTTAACTATGGCTACACCTTC
CASSPLGTGGFNYGYTF
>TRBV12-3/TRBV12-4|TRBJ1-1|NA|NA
TGTGCCAGCAGTCCGCATCTAAACACTGAAGCTTTCTTT
CASSPHLNTEAFF
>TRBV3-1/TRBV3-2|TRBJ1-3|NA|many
TGTGCCAGCAGGCTCGGACGGCTATCTGGAAACACCATATATTTT
CASRLGRLSGNTIYF
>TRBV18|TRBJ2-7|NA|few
TGTGCCAGCTCCCCCCCCGGCAGGGGGGTCGAGCAGTACTTC
CASSPPGRGVEQYF
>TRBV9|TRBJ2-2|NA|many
TGTGCCAGCAGCGTTACCCGGGCTGGAGACGGGGAGCTGTTTTTT
CASSVTRAGDGELFF
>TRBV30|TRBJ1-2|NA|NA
TGTGCCTGCCGAATCCTACAGGGTCGGGATGGCTACACCTTC
CACRILQGRDGYTF
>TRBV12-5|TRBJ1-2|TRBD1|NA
TGTGCTAGTGGCCCAACACTAACGACGACTCGACAGGGCCGAGTCAAGAACTATGGCTACACCTTC
CASGPTLTTTRQGRVKNYGYTF
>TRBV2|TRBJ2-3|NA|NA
TGTGCCAGCAGCTCCCGGGCGGGCTTCACAGATACGCAGTATTTT
CASSSRAGFTDTQYF